This is a list of T cell receptor beta chains from one sample in a study of CD8 T cell repertoires and HIV-1 epitope variants. Using immunoSEQ multiplex PCR, the repertoire was profiled, and TCRdb retains in-frame clones only, with some absent. The repertoire holds over 90,000 clones, with more than 65% as singletons. Sequencing used uncultured baseline CD8+ T cells from peripheral blood mononuclear cells (PBMCs). These receptors were collected from a male donor with HIV. Both conserved end residues are part of each CDR3. Fields, in order: D gene, J gene, clone size, V gene, CDR3 DNA, CDR3 protein. A D gene is named only where the DNA matches it firmly. The size of a clone is reported for some rows only, either as once, few or many, or as a class for expanded clones.

- TRBJ2-7 - TRBV10-2 TGCGCCAGCTCCGGCCGGGACTTGTTGACTTACGAGCAGTACTTC CASSGRDLLTYEQYF
TRBD1 TRBJ2-2 - TRBV9 TGTGCCAGCAGCGTAGGCCAGGGGGACACCGGGGAGCTGTTTTTT CASSVGQGDTGELFF
TRBD1 TRBJ1-2 - TRBV28 TGTGCCAGCAGTATCCCGGGACAGGGGTTACATGGCTACACCTTC CASSIPGQGLHGYTF
TRBD1 TRBJ2-5 - TRBV7-2 TGTGCCAGCAGCCGATCTTGGACAGGCCAAGAGACCCAGTACTTC CASSRSWTGQETQYF
TRBD2 TRBJ2-3 - TRBV5-1 TGCGCCAGCAGCTTTAGCGGGGGGCCAACAGATACGCAGTATTTT CASSFSGGPTDTQYF
- TRBJ1-3 - TRBV18 TGTGCCAGCTCGGGGTACAGGCTTGACTCTGGAAACACCATATATTTT CASSGYRLDSGNTIYF
TRBD2 TRBJ2-1 - TRBV30 TGTGCCTGGAGTCCAGTAGCGGGGCCTTACAATGAGCAGTTCTTC CAWSPVAGPYNEQFF
- TRBJ1-2 - TRBV7-2 TGTGCCAGCAGCTTAAACCCAGGCTTCTATGGCTACACCTTC CASSLNPGFYGYTF
- TRBJ2-3 - TRBV28 TGTGCCAGCAGCCCTGGAGGATACGGCACAGATACGCAGTATTTT CASSPGGYGTDTQYF
- TRBJ2-7 - TRBV7-9 TGTGCCTCTGCGGCCAATGTCAACGAGCAGTACTTC CASAANVNEQYF
TRBD1 TRBJ1-5 - TRBV30 TGTGCCTGGACTCTACAGGGGACCGGGCCCCAGCATTTT CAWTLQGTGPQHF
- TRBJ2-3 - TRBV15 TGTGCCACCAGCAGAGATGGGACTAGCACAGATACGCAGTATTTT CATSRDGTSTDTQYF
TRBD1 TRBJ2-7 - TRBV5-1 TGCGCCAGCAGCACGACAGGGTACTACGAGCAGTACTTC CASSTTGYYEQYF
TRBD2 TRBJ2-7 - TRBV2 TGTGCCAGCAGCCCCCTAGAGACTAGCGGATTTTCCTACGAGCAGTACTTC CASSPLETSGFSYEQYF
- TRBJ2-7 - TRBV7-5 TGTGTCAGATCCCGCCGGGCCAGGGGCTACGAGCAGTACTTC CVRSRRARGYEQYF
- TRBJ1-2 - TRBV14 TGTGCCAGCAGCCAAGGCGGGGCGACCAGGGACTATGGCTACACCTTC CASSQGGATRDYGYTF
TRBD1 TRBJ2-1 once TRBV10-2 TGCGCCACCGGGACAGGGGCGAGCTACAATGAGCAGTTCTTC CATGTGASYNEQFF
- TRBJ2-1 - TRBV9 TGTGCCAGCAGCGTGGGGGGCGCAAATGAGCAGTTCTTC CASSVGGANEQFF
- TRBJ1-2 - TRBV7-6 TGTGCCAGCAGCTTAGCCGGGGGGGGTGCGGATGGCTACACCTTC CASSLAGGGADGYTF
- TRBJ2-3 - TRBV30 TGTGCCTGGAGTTCCGCGGGGCGAACCCTTAGCACAGATACGCAGTATTTT CAWSSAGRTLSTDTQYF
- TRBJ1-5 few TRBV6-4 TGTGCCACCGCATTCGAGGGTGGGCAGCCCCAGCATTTT CATAFEGGQPQHF
TRBD2 TRBJ2-1 - TRBV11-3 TGTGCCAGCAGCTTGAAGACTAGCGGGGAATACAATGAGCAGTTCTTC CASSLKTSGEYNEQFF